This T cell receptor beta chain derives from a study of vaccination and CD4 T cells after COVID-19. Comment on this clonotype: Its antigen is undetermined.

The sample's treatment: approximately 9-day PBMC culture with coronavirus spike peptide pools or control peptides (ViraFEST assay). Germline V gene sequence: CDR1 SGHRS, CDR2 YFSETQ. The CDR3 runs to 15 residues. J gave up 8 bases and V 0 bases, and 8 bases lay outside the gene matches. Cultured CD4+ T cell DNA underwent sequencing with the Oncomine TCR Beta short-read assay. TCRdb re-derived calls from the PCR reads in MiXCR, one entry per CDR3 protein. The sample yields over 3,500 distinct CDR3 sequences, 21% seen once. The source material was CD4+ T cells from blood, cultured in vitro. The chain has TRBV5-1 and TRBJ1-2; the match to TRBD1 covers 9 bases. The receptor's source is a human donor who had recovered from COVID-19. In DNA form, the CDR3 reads TGCGCCAGCAGCTTGGGGGACAGGGCCGGTCCGGGCTACACCTTC. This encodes CASSLGDRAGPGYTF.